The T cell receptor beta chain under discussion was sequenced for a study of technical replicates of blood from several donors. The CDR3 runs 12 residues. V lost 5 bases, J lost 2 bases, and 7 bases lay in between. Germline V gives CDR1 MNHEY, CDR2 SMNVEV (reference sequence). Using immunoSEQ multiplex PCR, the repertoire was profiled, and TCRdb retains in-frame clones only, with some absent. This repertoire shows 83,000 or so clones, approximately 92% found once; its top ten account for 0.25%. The sequence was obtained from a human donor in good health. The sequencing input was T cells isolated from PBMCs. V usage is TRBV27 and J usage is TRBJ2-7; no clear D gene. Here the CDR3 reads CASSHGAYEQYF. The CDR3 bases are TGTGCCAGCAGTCACGGAGCCTACGAGCAGTACTTC.